This T cell receptor beta chain derives from a study of T cell responses to AZD1222 COVID-19 vaccine. This table comes from immunoSEQ multiplex PCR, and its TCRdb copy is limited to in-frame clones, with some not included. The sample contains under 200,000 clones, approximately 92% of which appear only once. The CDR3 extends over 15 amino acids. The V gene lost 7 bases and the J gene lost 4 bases, with 15 bases spanning the gap. The germline V gene encodes CDR1 SGDLS and CDR2 YYNGEE. General observations from the study: It should be noted that donors were predominantly white British and more often female, and clonal diversity was possibly underestimated. Sampling that yielded the repertoires occurred only after the peak T cell response. Spike regions recognized by vaccine-associated CD4 TCRs spanned the protein, led by 160-218 and 743-854. Within unmutated variant regions lay the reported targets of nearly half of spike-specific TCRs.

Details on this clone: Its antigen is currently unknown.

The TCR comes from an adult who received the MenACWY meningococcal vaccine as a control. Material: peripheral blood, obtained 28 days after the second dose of the MenACWY control vaccine. The chain employs TRBV9 and TRBJ2-6; D not resolved. This CDR3 is CASSNPPAGANVLTF. The CDR3 bases are TGTGCCAGCTCTAATCCCCCCGCCGGGGCCAACGTCCTGACTTTC.